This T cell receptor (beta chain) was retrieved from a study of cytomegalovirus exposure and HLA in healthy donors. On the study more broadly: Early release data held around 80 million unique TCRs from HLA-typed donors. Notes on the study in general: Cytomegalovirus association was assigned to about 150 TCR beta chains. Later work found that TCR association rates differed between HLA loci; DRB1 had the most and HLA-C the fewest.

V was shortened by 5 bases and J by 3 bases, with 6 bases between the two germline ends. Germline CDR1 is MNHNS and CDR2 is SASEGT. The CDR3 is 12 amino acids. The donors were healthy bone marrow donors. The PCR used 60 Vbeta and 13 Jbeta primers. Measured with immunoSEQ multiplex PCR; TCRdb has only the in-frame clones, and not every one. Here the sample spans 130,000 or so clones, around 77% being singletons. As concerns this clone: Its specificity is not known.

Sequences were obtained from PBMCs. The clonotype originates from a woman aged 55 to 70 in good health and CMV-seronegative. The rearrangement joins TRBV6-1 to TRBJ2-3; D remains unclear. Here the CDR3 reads CASSPITDTQYF. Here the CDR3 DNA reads TGTGCCAGCAGTCCTATAACAGATACGCAGTATTTT.